The 29 T cell receptor beta chains below all came from one sample that was sequenced in a study of long-term antiretroviral therapy in people with HIV (dated by TCRdb to the early 2020s). The immunoSEQ hsTCRB v3.0 assay was used at survey level resolution for TRB variable region sequencing. Entries here come from immuneACCESS through TCRdb and include only in-frame sequences with V and J called. Some clones fail to appear in such tables; in the studies checked, an unresolved V gene covers under half of the shortfall, and the cause of the remainder is unknown. Across this sample there are fewer than 35,000 clones, with around 97% seen only once. The ten biggest clones cover less than 3% of the sample. The starting material was unsorted PBMCs, obtained 6.9 years after starting antiretroviral therapy. Receptors were obtained from a man aged 25 to 45 with HIV.

The chain employs TRBV21-1 and TRBJ1-6. TRBV21-1 is a documented pseudogene. The CDR3 covers 15 residues. CDR3 DNA: TGTGCCAGCAGCAAAGGGCCCGGGACCAATTCACCCCTCCACTTT. Its protein is CASSKGPGTNSPLHF.

This sequence joins TRBV28 and TRBJ2-3, with D perhaps matching TRBD1 or TRBD2 (5 bases each). Germline loops: CDR1 MDHEN, CDR2 SYDVKM. The CDR3 length is 11 residues. V dropped 4 bases and J dropped 7 bases, with 6 bases sitting between them. The CDR3 DNA reads as TGTGCCAGCAGTTGGGGGTATACGCAGTATTTT. Protein product: CASSWGYTQYF.

The V call is TRBV19, the J call TRBJ2-5; tentatively, D is TRBD1 (6 bases). The germline V gene encodes CDR1 LNHDA and CDR2 SQIVND (reference sequence). The CDR3 is 14 residues long. V was shortened by 5 bases and J by 5 bases, with 15 bases between the two germline ends. The DNA of the CDR3 is TGTGCCAGTAGTCCCACGACAGGTTTGGAGACCCAGTACTTC. Protein product: CASSPTTGLETQYF.

This clone was seen a handful of times. This chain connects TRBV6-6 to TRBJ1-2, with D perhaps matching TRBD1 (6 bases). Germline CDR1 is MNHNY and CDR2 is SVGAGI (reference sequence). This CDR3 is 13 amino acids long. The V gene lost 6 bases and the J gene lost 2 bases, with 10 bases spanning the gap. The CDR3 DNA reads as TGTGCCAGCAGCCCCGGGACAAACTATGGCTACACCTTC. Translating gives CASSPGTNYGYTF.

CDR3 region: CASSMRGLPYNEQFF. The CDR3 DNA follows: TGTGCCAGTAGTATGCGTGGGCTACCGTACAATGAGCAGTTCTTC. This chain uses TRBV19 with TRBJ2-1; the D is unclear. This CDR3 is 15 amino acids long. Trimming took 3 bases from V and 4 from J, leaving 13 bases between them. Germline-derived CDR1 and CDR2 are LNHDA and SQIVND (reference sequence).

The chain uses TRBV6-6 and TRBJ1-5; 8 nucleotides line up with TRBD1. V gave up 5 bases and J gave up 4 bases; unmatched junction bases: 4. Germline loops: CDR1 MNHNY, CDR2 SVGAGI (reference sequence). This CDR3 is built from 14 residues. The CDR3 loop is CASSPTGGNQPQHF. The CDR3 coding sequence is TGTGCCAGCAGTCCTACAGGGGGGAATCAGCCCCAGCATTTT.

The CDR3 nucleotides read TGTGCCAGCAGCTTAGTCCGCATTGAGACCCAGTACTTC. Residues: CASSLVRIETQYF. V is TRBV7-2 and J is TRBJ2-5, with D unresolved. Germline V gene sequence: CDR1 SGHTA, CDR2 FQGNSA. V lost 1 base and J 5 bases, leaving 8 bases between the germline ends. CDR3 size: 13 residues. Full variable domain (missing parts from reference TRBV7-2 and TRBJ2-5): GAGVSQSPSNKVTEKGKDVELRCDPISGHTALYWYRQSLGQGLEFLIYFQGNSAPDKSGLPSDRFSAERTGGSVSTLTIQRTQQEDSAVYLCASSLVRIETQYFGPGTRLLVL.

This clone was recorded once. V is TRBV5-4 and J is TRBJ2-7, with TRBD1 matching 9 bases. Trimming took 4 bases from V and 2 from J; bases not matched to a gene: 4. CDR3 size: 14 residues. Per germline, CDR1 SGHNT and CDR2 YYREEE (reference sequence). Here the CDR3 DNA reads TGTGCCAGCAGCATACAGGGGGCGCCCTACGAGCAGTACTTC. Amino acids: CASSIQGAPYEQYF.

The V gene is TRBV6-5, the J gene TRBJ2-2; 7 bases fit TRBD2. V trimming: 0 bases; J trimming: 5 bases; junction bases outside the gene matches: 6. The CDR3 totals 16 residues. CDR1 and CDR2 (germline): MNHEY, SVGAGI. The CDR3 spells CASSYSMGGGTGELFF. In DNA form, the CDR3 reads TGTGCCAGCAGTTACTCAATGGGGGGGGGAACCGGGGAGCTGTTTTTT.

This clone was seen only once. V is TRBV27 and J is TRBJ2-6; unclear D gene. V was pared by 7 bases and J by 0 bases, with 13 bases between. Germline loops: CDR1 MNHEY, CDR2 SMNVEV (reference sequence). This CDR3 is built from 16 residues. CDR3 nucleotide sequence: TGTGCCAGCACGGAGATCCTCCCCTCTGGGGCCAACGTCCTGACTTTC. Translated: CASTEILPSGANVLTF.

This rearrangement joins TRBV11-2 to TRBJ1-2, with D perhaps TRBD1 (5 bases). This CDR3 is 17 amino acids long. Germline CDR1 SGHAT, CDR2 FQNNGV. Trimming cost V 5 bases and J 6 bases, with 25 bases left between them. CDR3 loop: CASSHIQGLPNQDGYTF. In DNA, the CDR3 is TGTGCCAGCAGCCACATCCAGGGTTTACCGAACCAAGATGGCTACACCTTC.

The chain combines TRBV6-1 with TRBJ1-6, with D uncertain. This CDR3 region has 14 residues. CDR1 is MNHNS, CDR2 SASEGT, per germline. V was pared by 4 bases and J by 7 bases, with 11 bases between. The CDR3 sequence is CASSALDGNSPLHF. Written as DNA, the CDR3 is TGTGCCAGCAGTGCACTGGACGGAAATTCACCCCTCCACTTT.

V is TRBV11-2 and J is TRBJ2-3; 9 positions agree with TRBD2. Trimming took 5 bases from V and 2 from J; bases not matched to a gene: 11. The CDR3 runs to 17 residues. Germline V gene sequence: CDR1 SGHAT, CDR2 FQNNGV. The chain's CDR3 is CASSAIGLATSTDTQYF. CDR3 coding DNA: TGTGCCAGCAGCGCTATCGGACTAGCGACGTCCACAGATACGCAGTATTTT.

The rearrangement links TRBV13 to TRBJ1-2, with D perhaps TRBD1 (5 bases). The CDR3 consists of 12 residues. With 7 bases removed from V and 10 bases from J, the gap between germline ends came to 16 bases. Germline V CDR1 and CDR2: PRHDT, FYEKMQ (reference sequence). The CDR3 here is CASTSFRGDYTF. The CDR3 DNA is TGTGCCAGCACCTCCTTCAGAGGGGACTACACCTTC. The complete variable domain, with remaining parts taken from reference TRBV13 and TRBJ1-2, reads AAGVIQSPRHLIKEKRETATLKCYPIPRHDTVYWYQQGPGQDPQFLISFYEKMQSDKGSIPDRFSAQQFSDYHSELNMSSLELGDSALYFCASTSFRGDYTFGSGTRLTVV.

The rearrangement links TRBV2 to TRBJ1-5; D ambiguous. V was cut by 4 bases and J by 7 bases, with 11 bases left in between. Germline V gives CDR1 SNHLY, CDR2 FYNNEI. The CDR3 has 13 residues. DNA of the CDR3: TGTGCCAGCAGTGGGGAACCCGACCAGCCCCAGCATTTT. As protein: CASSGEPDQPQHF.

The genes are TRBV28 and TRBJ1-3; D perhaps matches TRBD1 (6 bases). CDR3 length: 14 amino acids. V lost 6 bases and J 4 bases, leaving 13 bases between the germline ends. Germline V CDR1 and CDR2: MDHEN, SYDVKM. CDR3 coding DNA: TGTGCCAGCAGAGGGCCCACAGGGGGAAACACCATATATTTT. Translating gives CASRGPTGGNTIYF.

In DNA, the CDR3 is TGTGCCAGCAGTGATCCTCAGGGGGCTCCCGGGGAGCTGTTTTTT. It specifies CASSDPQGAPGELFF. V and J are TRBV2 and TRBJ2-2; 8 positions agree with TRBD1. The CDR3 consists of 15 residues. Trimming removed 3 bases from V and 6 bases from J; junction bases left unmatched: 6. Germline CDR1 SNHLY, CDR2 FYNNEI.

This clone appeared a few times. This chain uses TRBV2 with TRBJ1-3; tentative D call: TRBD1 (6 bases). The CDR3 runs to 15 residues. V dropped 2 bases and J dropped 2 bases, with 10 bases sitting between them. CDR1 is SNHLY and CDR2 is FYNNEI in the germline V gene. Here the CDR3 DNA reads TGTGCCAGCAGTGAAATGGGGGCGCCTGGAAACACCATATATTTT. It translates to CASSEMGAPGNTIYF.

The gene calls are TRBV7-8 and TRBJ1-5; no clear D gene. CDR3 length: 17 residues. Germline CDR1 SGHVS, CDR2 FQNEAQ. The V end was cut by 0 bases, the J end by 4 bases, with 16 bases between. The CDR3 spells CASSLATAPDRNQPQHF. CDR3 bases: TGTGCCAGCAGCTTAGCCACAGCCCCGGACCGAAATCAGCCCCAGCATTTT.

The chain employs TRBV19 and TRBJ2-1; D may correspond to TRBD1 or TRBD2 (6 bases each). Germline-derived CDR1 and CDR2 are LNHDA and SQIVND (reference sequence). CDR3 length: 15 residues. The V end lost 6 bases, the J end lost 6 bases, and 18 bases lay between the germline ends. The CDR3 nucleotides are TGTGCCAGTAGCATCGACAGGAGGGCAGTCAATGAGCAGTTCTTC. This encodes CASSIDRRAVNEQFF.

The chain links TRBV4-2 to TRBJ2-7, with 7 positions matching TRBD2. CDR1 is LGHNA and CDR2 is YNFKEQ in the germline V gene. After removal of 4 bases from V and 0 bases from J, the junction contained 15 bases not matched to a gene. This CDR3 is built from 18 residues. CDR3 residues: CASSPHVGEGGSSYEQYF. For the CDR3, the DNA is TGTGCCAGCAGCCCCCACGTCGGGGAGGGCGGGAGCTCCTACGAGCAGTACTTC.

The chain is built from TRBV25-1 and TRBJ2-4, with a possible D match to TRBD2 (5 bases). Trimming shortened V by 6 bases and J by 5 bases, and 14 bases separated the two germline ends. Per the germline V gene, CDR1 is MGHDK and CDR2 is SYGVNS. This CDR3 region has 14 residues. CDR3 in amino acids: CASRSAGLQNIQYF. In DNA, the CDR3 is TGTGCCAGCAGGAGCGCCGGACTTCAAAACATTCAGTACTTC.

The chain uses TRBV2 and TRBJ1-6; 7 nucleotides agree with TRBD1. The CDR3 runs to 15 residues. Germline CDR1 and CDR2: SNHLY and FYNNEI. The trim removed 5 bases at V and 5 bases at J, leaving 6 bases unmatched. This chain's CDR3 is CASSSTTGNNSPLHF. The CDR3 nucleotides are TGTGCCAGCAGTTCGACGACAGGGAATAATTCACCCCTCCACTTT.

The chain uses TRBV6-6 and TRBJ2-7; no firm D call. CDR1 and CDR2 from the germline V gene are MNHNY and SVGAGI (reference sequence). The ends were cut back, 2 bases at V and 2 bases at J, with 7 bases in the middle. This CDR3 has 13 residues. CDR3 nucleotide sequence: TGTGCCAGCAGTTACGGCCGTACCTACGAGCAGTACTTC. This translates into CASSYGRTYEQYF.

The chain couples TRBV7-9 to TRBJ1-2; the D gene is possibly TRBD1 (6 bases). Between the trimmed V and J ends, which lost 4 bases and 5 bases, there was a span of 17 bases. The CDR3 length is 15 residues. Germline CDR1 reads SEHNR; CDR2 reads FQNEAQ (reference sequence). The CDR3 is CASSSGARYGYGYTF. CDR3 bases: TGTGCCAGCAGCTCGGGGGCCCGGTATGGGTATGGCTACACCTTC.

The chain employs TRBV19 and TRBJ2-3; D may be TRBD2 (5 bases). Per germline, CDR1 LNHDA and CDR2 SQIVND (reference sequence). Trimming cost V 4 bases and J 5 bases, with 22 bases left between them. This CDR3 region has 17 residues. Here the CDR3 DNA reads TGTGCCAGTAGTACCCATGTCGGGGTGGGGTCAAGAGATACGCAGTATTTT. This encodes CASSTHVGVGSRDTQYF.

This chain uses TRBV9 with TRBJ2-5; 7 nucleotides match TRBD1. The length of the CDR3 is 17 residues. The germline CDR1 and CDR2 sequences are SGDLS and YYNGEE. Losses at the gene ends were 3 bases for V and 4 bases for J; bases not matched to a gene: 15. The CDR3: CASSAYSKGGAGETQYF. The CDR3, as DNA: TGTGCCAGCAGCGCTTATTCTAAAGGGGGCGCAGGAGAGACCCAGTACTTC.

This clone is a singleton in its sample. The CDR3 DNA reads as TGTGCCAGCAACAGGGGTCAGTACTTC. Translating gives CASNRGQYF. The gene calls are TRBV21-1 and TRBJ2-4; the table's TRBD1 call for D was not verified on the DNA. TRBV21-1 is given as a pseudogene. The CDR3 sequence is 9 residues long.

The rearrangement links TRBV27 to TRBJ2-1, with 16 bases matching TRBD2. Germline V gives CDR1 MNHEY, CDR2 SMNVEV (reference sequence). The J segment lost 7 bases and the V segment lost 7 bases, leaving 10 bases of the junction unmatched. CDR3 size: 17 residues. The CDR3 nucleotides read TGTGCCAGCACCCCCCTGGGGACTAGCGGGGGGGCTAATGAGCAGTTCTTC. Protein product: CASTPLGTSGGANEQFF.